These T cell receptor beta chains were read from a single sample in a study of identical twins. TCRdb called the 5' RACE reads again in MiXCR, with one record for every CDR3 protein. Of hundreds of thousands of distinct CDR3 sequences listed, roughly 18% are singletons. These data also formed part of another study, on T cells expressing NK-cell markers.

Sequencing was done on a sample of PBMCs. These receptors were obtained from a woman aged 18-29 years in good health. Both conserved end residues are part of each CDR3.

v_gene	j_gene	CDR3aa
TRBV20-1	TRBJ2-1	CSARETTGKGSYNEQFF
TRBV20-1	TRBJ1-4	CSASMGGREKLFF
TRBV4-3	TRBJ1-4	CASSRRTNEKLFF
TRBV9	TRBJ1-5	CASSFQGTDDQPQHF
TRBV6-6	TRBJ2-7	CATSRGVGYEQYF
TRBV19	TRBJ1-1	CASTPGRDRTEAFF
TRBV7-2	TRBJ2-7	CASSSRTRYEQYF
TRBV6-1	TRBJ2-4	CASSGPGTGGNIQYF
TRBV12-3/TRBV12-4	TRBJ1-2	CASSNADRVQYGYTF
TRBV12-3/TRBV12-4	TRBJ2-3	CASSLAVGAARTDTQYF
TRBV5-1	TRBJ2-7	CASRLSTSGFYEQYF
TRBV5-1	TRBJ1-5	CASSLSGPGQPQHF
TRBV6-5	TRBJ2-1	CASDYFRKQQFF
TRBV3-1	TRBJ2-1	CASSRTTGPPYNEQFF
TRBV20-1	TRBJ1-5	CSARTANQPQHF
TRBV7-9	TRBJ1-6	CASSLGPLSTSPLHF
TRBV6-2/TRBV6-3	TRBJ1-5	CASNPDREVQPQHF
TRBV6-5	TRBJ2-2	CASSYSWAGSNTGELFF
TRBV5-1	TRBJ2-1	CASSPRAGAGNEQFF
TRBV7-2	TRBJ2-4	CASTPQVGGGTKNIQYF
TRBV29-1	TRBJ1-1	CSVRDRVRTDTEAFF
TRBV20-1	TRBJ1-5	CSAAGQVYQPQHF
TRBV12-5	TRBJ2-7	CASGSLSGTTYEQYF
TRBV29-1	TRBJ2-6	CSVVGQSDSGANVLTF
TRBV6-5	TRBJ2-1	CASSYGGHNEQFF
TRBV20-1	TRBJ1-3	CSASASLPGNTIYF
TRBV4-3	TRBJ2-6	CASSQGEDLSVEGANVLTF
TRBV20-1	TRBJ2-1	CSARGGRGYNEQFF
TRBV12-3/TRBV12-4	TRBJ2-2	CASSPRTGGANTGELFF
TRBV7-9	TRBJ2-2	CASSFPAGEVTGELFF
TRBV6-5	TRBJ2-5	CASSYRTGRRETQYF
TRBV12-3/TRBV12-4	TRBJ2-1	CASRLAGNTYNEQFF
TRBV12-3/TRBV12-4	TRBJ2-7	CASSFGQGYEQYF
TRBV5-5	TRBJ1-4	CASSPHGGEDNEKLFF
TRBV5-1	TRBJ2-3	CASSFTGGDTDTQYF
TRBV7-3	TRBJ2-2	CASSPQGPNTGELFF
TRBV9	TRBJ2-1	CASSVATGYNEQFF
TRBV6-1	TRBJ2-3	CASSANRGGTQYF
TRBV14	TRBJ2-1	CASSVLAGGSHEQFF
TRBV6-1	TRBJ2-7	CASTRNRRRAYEQYF
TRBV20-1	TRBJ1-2	CSARTADSYGYTF
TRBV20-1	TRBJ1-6	CSARVSGGSYNSPLHF
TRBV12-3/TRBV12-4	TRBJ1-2	CASSFGQIANYGYTF
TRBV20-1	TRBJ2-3	CSAGGGKETRRWDTQYF
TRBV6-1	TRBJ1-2	CASSQGTPYGYTF
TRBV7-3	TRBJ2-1	CASSLRQDNEQFF
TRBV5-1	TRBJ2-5	CASSLGGLAGKETQYF
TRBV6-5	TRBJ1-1	CASSYRGSTEAFF
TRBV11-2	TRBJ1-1	CASSISRANTEAFF